This T cell receptor (beta chain) was captured in a study of regulatory T cells in long-lasting Graves disease. Comment on this clonotype: What it binds is not known.

Regarding time point: newly diagnosed GD, antithyroid drugs for less than 3 months. RNA from PBMCs was the source of the TCR library. Overall study findings and caveats: Favored usage of TRBV28, TRBJ1-2 and TRBJ2-5 was recorded in persistent disease. A greater number of public clonotypes (2,741) was shared by persistent patients than by new patients (roughly 930).

Through Arm-PCR of CDR3 regions and iRepertoire HTBI primers, TCR beta libraries were built. TCRdb processed the multiplex PCR reads anew with MiXCR; each CDR3 protein has one entry. Here the sample spans under 250,000 distinct CDR3 sequences, around 20% being singletons. This CDR3 region has 15 residues. J lost 9 bases, V lost 0 bases, and 10 bases had no gene match. The sample was also reused in another study, on T cells in Graves' hyperthyroidism and ophthalmopathy. From that report: Graves' hyperthyroidism was deemed stable given no ophthalmopathy progression within 18 months. During a first-round RT-PCR of the TCR CDR3, the HTBI primer set was used.

This material consisted of peripheral blood mononuclear cells (PBMCs), taken at new diagnosis, from a patient treated with antithyroid drugs. The sequence derives from a woman in her 30s with Graves disease. This sequence joins TRBV12-3 or TRBV12-4 and TRBJ1-1, with TRBD1 matching 7 bases. Here the CDR3 reads CASSLAYGTEKQAFF. DNA of the CDR3: TGTGCCAGCAGTTTAGCATACGGGACAGAAAAACAAGCTTTCTTT.